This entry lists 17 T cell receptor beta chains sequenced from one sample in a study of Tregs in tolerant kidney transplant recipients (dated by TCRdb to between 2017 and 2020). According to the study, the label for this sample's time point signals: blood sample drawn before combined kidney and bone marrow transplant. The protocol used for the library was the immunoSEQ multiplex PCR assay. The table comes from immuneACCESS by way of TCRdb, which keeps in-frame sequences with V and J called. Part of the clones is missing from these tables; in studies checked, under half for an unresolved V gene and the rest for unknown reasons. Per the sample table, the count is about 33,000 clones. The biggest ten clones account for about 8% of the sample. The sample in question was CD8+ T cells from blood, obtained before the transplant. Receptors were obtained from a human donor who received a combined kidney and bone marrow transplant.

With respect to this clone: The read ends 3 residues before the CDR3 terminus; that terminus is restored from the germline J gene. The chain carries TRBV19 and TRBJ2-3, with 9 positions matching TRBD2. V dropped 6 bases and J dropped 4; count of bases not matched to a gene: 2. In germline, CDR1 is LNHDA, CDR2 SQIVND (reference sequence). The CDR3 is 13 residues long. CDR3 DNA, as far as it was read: TGTGCCAGTAGACTAGCGGGCGCAGATACG. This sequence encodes CASRLAGADT. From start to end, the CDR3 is CASRLAGADTQYF.

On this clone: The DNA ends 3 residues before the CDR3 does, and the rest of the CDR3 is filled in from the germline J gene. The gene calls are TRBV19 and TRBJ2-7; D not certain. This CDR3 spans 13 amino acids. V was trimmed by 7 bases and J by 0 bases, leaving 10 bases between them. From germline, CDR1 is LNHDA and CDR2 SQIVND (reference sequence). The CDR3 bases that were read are TGTGCCAGTAACCCTGGCGGCTCCTACGAG. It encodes CASNPGGSYE. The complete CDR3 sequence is CASNPGGSYEQYF.

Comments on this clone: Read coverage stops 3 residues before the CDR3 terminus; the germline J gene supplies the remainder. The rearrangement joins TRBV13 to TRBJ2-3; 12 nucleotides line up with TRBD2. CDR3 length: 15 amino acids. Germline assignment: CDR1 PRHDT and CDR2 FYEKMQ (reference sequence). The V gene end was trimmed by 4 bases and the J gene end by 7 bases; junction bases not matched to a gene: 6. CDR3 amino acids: CASSSTSGSVHTQYF. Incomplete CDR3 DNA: TGTGCCAGCAGCTCGACTAGCGGGAGTGTACATACG.

CDR3: CASSLASGANEQFF. Incomplete CDR3 DNA: TGTGCCAGCAGCTTAGCCTCAGGGGCGAATGAG. V is TRBV13 and J is TRBJ2-1; D is possibly TRBD1 (6 bases). The read falls 3 residues short of the CDR3 end, and the missing part is taken from the germline J gene. The CDR3 runs 14 residues. Germline loops: CDR1 PRHDT, CDR2 FYEKMQ (reference sequence). Trimming left V 1 base short and J 7 bases short, with 11 bases between.

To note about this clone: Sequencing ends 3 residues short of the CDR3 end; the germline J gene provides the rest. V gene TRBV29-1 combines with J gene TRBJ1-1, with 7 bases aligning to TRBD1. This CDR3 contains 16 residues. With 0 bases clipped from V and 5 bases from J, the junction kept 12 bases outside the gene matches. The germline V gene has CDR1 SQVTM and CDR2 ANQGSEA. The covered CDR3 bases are TGCAGCGTTGAAGATGGAGAGGGGGCGCGTTGGACTGAA. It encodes CSVEDGEGARWTE. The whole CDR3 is CSVEDGEGARWTEAFF.

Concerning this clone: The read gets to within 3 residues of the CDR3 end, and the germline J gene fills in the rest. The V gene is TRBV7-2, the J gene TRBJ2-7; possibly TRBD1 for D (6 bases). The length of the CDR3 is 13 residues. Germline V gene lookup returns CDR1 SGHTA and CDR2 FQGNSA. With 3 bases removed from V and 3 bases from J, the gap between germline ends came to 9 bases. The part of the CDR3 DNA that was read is TGTGCCAGCAGCTTCGGGACATTCTACGAG. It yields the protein CASSFGTFYE. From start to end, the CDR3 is CASSFGTFYEQYF.

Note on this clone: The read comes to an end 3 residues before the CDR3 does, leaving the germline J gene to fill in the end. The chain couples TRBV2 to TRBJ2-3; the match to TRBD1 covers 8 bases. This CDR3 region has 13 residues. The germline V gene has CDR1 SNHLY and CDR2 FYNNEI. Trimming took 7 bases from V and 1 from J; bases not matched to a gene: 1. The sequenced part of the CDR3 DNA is TGTGCCAGCATGGGACAGGGCACAGATACG. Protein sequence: CASMGQGTDT. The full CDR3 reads CASMGQGTDTQYF.

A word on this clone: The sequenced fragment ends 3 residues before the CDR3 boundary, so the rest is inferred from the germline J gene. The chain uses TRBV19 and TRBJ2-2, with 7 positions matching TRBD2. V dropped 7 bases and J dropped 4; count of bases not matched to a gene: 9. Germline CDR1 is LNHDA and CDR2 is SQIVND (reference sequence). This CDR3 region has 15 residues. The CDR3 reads CASTIMSGGTGELFF. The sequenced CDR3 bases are TGTGCCAGTACCATCATGTCGGGGGGCACCGGGGAG.

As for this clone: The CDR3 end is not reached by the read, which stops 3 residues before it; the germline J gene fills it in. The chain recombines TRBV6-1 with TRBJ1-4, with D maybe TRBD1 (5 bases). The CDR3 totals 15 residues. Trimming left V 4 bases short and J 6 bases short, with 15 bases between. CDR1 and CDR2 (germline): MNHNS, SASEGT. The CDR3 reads CASSVPVAGYEKLFF. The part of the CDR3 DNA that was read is TGTGCCAGCAGTGTCCCAGTGGCAGGGTATGAAAAA.

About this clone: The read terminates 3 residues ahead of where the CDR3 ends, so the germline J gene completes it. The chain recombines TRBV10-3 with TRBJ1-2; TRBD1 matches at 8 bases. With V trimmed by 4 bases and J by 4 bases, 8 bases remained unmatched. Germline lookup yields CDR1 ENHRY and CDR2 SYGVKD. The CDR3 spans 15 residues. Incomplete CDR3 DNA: TGTGCCATCAGTGTCCAGGGGGCCGAACGCTATGGC. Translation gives CAISVQGAERYG. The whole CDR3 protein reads CAISVQGAERYGYTF.

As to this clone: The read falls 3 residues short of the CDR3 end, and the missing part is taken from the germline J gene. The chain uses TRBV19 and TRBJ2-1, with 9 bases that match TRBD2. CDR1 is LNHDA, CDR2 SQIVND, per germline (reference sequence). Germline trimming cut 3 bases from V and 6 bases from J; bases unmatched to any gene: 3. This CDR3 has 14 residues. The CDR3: CASSMGGGANEQFF. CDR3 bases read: TGTGCCAGTAGTATGGGCGGGGGGGCCAATGAG.

The CDR3 DNA, read in part, is TGTGCCTGGAGGGGGGGAGAGACC. This codes for CAWRGGET. The entire CDR3 sequence reads CAWRGGETQYF. J is TRBJ2-5 and V is TRBV30, with D perhaps TRBD2 (6 bases). Sequencing ends 3 residues short of the CDR3 end; the germline J gene provides the rest. The CDR3 sequence is 11 residues long. The germline V gene encodes CDR1 GTSNPN and CDR2 SVGIG (reference sequence). Trimming took off 3 bases at V and 4 bases at J, with 6 bases between the two ends.

The CDR3 spells CASTNRGESSGANVLTF. CDR3 DNA (partial): TGTGCCAGCACCAACCGGGGGGAAAGCTCTGGGGCCAACGTC. The rearrangement uses TRBV6-7 and TRBJ2-6; 7 bases agree with TRBD2. The observed sequence ends 3 residues before the CDR3 terminus, with the missing tail filled in from the germline J gene. TRBV6-7 is classed as an ORF, of uncertain function. V was clipped by 7 bases and J by 0 bases; unmatched bases: 9. CDR3 length equals 17 residues.

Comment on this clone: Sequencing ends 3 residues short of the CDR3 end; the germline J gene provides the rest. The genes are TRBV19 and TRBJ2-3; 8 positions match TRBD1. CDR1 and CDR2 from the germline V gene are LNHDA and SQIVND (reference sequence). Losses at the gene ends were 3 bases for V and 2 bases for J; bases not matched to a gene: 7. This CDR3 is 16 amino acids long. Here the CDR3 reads CASSIDRGLHTDTQYF. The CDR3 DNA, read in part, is TGTGCCAGTAGTATCGACAGGGGTCTTCACACAGATACG.

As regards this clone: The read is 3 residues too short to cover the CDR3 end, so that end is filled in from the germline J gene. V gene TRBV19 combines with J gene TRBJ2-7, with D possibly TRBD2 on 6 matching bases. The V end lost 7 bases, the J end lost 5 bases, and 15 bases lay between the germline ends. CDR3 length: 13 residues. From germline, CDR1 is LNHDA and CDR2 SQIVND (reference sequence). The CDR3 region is CASTAGWGDEQYF. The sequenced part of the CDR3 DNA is TGTGCCAGTACCGCCGGCTGGGGGGACGAG.

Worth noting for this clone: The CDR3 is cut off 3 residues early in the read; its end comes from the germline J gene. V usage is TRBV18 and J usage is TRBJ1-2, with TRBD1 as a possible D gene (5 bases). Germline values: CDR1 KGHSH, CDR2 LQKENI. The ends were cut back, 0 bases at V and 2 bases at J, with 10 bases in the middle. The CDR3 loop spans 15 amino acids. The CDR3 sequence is CASSPPSAGNYGYTF. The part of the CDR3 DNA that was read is TGTGCCAGCTCACCACCGAGTGCAGGGAACTATGGC.

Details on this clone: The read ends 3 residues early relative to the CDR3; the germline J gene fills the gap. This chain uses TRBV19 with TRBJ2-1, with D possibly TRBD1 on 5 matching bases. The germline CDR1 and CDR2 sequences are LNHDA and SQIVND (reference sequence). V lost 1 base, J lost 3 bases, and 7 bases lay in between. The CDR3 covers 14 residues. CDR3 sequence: CASSIVGLYNEQFF. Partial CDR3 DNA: TGTGCCAGTAGTATAGTGGGGCTCTACAATGAG. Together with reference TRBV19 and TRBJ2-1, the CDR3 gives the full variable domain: DGGITQSPKYLFRKEGQNVTLSCEQNLNHDAMYWYRQDPGQGLRLIYYSQIVNDFQKGDIAEGYSVSREKKESFPLTVTSAQKNPTAFYLCASSIVGLYNEQFFGPGTRLTVL.